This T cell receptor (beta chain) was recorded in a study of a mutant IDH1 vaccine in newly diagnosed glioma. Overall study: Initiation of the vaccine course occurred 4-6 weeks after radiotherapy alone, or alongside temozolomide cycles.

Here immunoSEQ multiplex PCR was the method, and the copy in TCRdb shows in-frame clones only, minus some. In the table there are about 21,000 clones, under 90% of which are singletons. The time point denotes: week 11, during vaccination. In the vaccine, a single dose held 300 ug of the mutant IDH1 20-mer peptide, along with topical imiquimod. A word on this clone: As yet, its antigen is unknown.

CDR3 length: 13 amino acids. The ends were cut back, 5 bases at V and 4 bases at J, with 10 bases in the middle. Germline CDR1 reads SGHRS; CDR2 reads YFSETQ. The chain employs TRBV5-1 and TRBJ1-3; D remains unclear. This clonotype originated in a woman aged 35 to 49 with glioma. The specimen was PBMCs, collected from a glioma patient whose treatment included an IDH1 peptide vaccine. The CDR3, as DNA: TGCGCCAGCAGTGCCGGTGGAGGAAACACCATATATTTT. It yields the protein CASSAGGGNTIYF.